These 32 T cell receptor beta chains came from one sample sequenced in a study of blood T cell repertoires in COVID-19. TCRdb's copy holds only in-frame clones and misses some; the assay was immunoSEQ multiplex PCR. The table lists about 200,000 clones, about 90% of them singletons. The sequencing sample was made of peripheral blood. The origin of the receptors is a woman between 65 and 79 years old with acute or convalescent COVID-19.

The chain couples TRBV19 to TRBJ1-1, with D perhaps TRBD1 (5 bases). The germline CDR1 and CDR2 sequences are LNHDA and SQIVND (reference sequence). This CDR3 is built from 15 residues. The ends were cut back, 5 bases at V and 3 bases at J, with 16 bases in the middle. The DNA for the CDR3 is TGTGCCAGTAGTGCAGACAGTCGCCGAGACACTGAAGCTTTCTTT. As protein: CASSADSRRDTEAFF.

The chain joins TRBV2 to TRBJ2-1; 10 bases fit TRBD1. Germline V gene sequence: CDR1 SNHLY, CDR2 FYNNEI. Losses at the gene ends were 8 bases for V and 3 bases for J; bases not matched to a gene: 4. This CDR3 spans 14 amino acids. The CDR3 DNA is TGTGCCAGCCTAGGACAGGGGGTCTACAATGAGCAGTTCTTC. It codes for CASLGQGVYNEQFF.

CDR3 sequence (DNA): TGCGCCAGCAGCCTCGGTCACTCTGAAGAGACCCAGTACTTC. It translates to CASSLGHSEETQYF. The chain joins TRBV5-1 to TRBJ2-5; no firm D call. The CDR3 loop spans 14 amino acids. V lost 4 bases and J lost 3, with 13 bases in between. Germline CDR1 is SGHRS and CDR2 is YFSETQ.

This clone has only one observation. The same CDR3 arises from other DNA sequences in this sample as well. J is TRBJ2-6 and V is TRBV18; D unresolved. In germline, CDR1 is KGHSH, CDR2 LQKENI. The CDR3 spans 14 residues. With 0 bases removed from V and 4 bases from J, the gap between germline ends came to 4 bases. CDR3 nucleotides: TGTGCCAGCTCACCACCCTCGGGGGCCAACGTCCTGACTTTC. Translation gives CASSPPSGANVLTF.

There are a few counts of this clone. The J gene is TRBJ1-3, the V gene TRBV6-5, with D hard to call. V was clipped by 5 bases and J by 3 bases, with 14 bases between them. The CDR3 runs 15 residues. The V gene's germline CDR1 is MNHEY and CDR2 SVGAGI. The CDR3 is CASSPSITLGNTIYF. The CDR3 DNA reads TGTGCCAGCAGTCCCAGTATTACCCTTGGAAACACCATATATTTT.

The chain combines TRBV6-1 with TRBJ2-3; no clear D gene. Deletions cut 3 bases from V and 2 bases from J, with 3 bases between. Germline V gene sequence: CDR1 MNHNS, CDR2 SASEGT. The CDR3 spans 12 residues. CDR3 bases: TGTGCCAGCAGTGATAACACAGATACGCAGTATTTT. Amino acids: CASSDNTDTQYF.

This chain links TRBV6-1 with TRBJ2-5; D call uncertain. Trimming took 1 base from V and 4 from J, leaving 16 bases between them. Germline CDR1 is MNHNS and CDR2 is SASEGT. CDR3 length: 16 residues. CDR3 nucleotides: TGTGCCAGCAGTGAAGGAGTGGTCGCCATACCAGAGACCCAGTACTTC. Amino acid sequence: CASSEGVVAIPETQYF.

This rearrangement joins TRBV2 to TRBJ2-3; D might be TRBD2 (6 bases). The V and J ends lost 6 bases and 0 bases respectively, with 13 bases between them. There are 15 residues in the CDR3. The germline gives CDR1 SNHLY, CDR2 FYNNEI. For the CDR3, the DNA is TGTGCCAGCAGAACGGGACTCACTAGCACAGATACGCAGTATTTT. This sequence encodes CASRTGLTSTDTQYF.

The DNA of the CDR3 is TGCGCCAGCAGCGGTGCAGGGTTCTATGGCTACACCTTC. This codes for CASSGAGFYGYTF. The genes are TRBV5-1 and TRBJ1-2; D is perhaps TRBD1 (5 bases). Germline CDR1 SGHRS, CDR2 YFSETQ. With 4 bases removed from V and 4 bases from J, the gap between germline ends came to 11 bases. The CDR3 totals 13 residues.

CDR3 in amino acids: CASSEAVHSTDTQYF. The CDR3 coding sequence is TGTGCCAGCAGTGAGGCAGTACATAGCACAGATACGCAGTATTTT. The genes are TRBV6-1 and TRBJ2-3; D is ambiguous. Germline V gives CDR1 MNHNS, CDR2 SASEGT. Trimming cost V 3 bases and J 0 bases, with 10 bases left between them. The CDR3 loop spans 15 amino acids.

The CDR3 spells CASSVRERNTQYF. The CDR3 nucleotides read TGTGCCAGCAGCGTCAGGGAAAGGAATACGCAGTATTTT. The chain carries TRBV5-4 and TRBJ2-3; TRBD1 is a possible D gene (5 bases). CDR3 size: 13 residues. Germline CDR1 reads SGHNT; CDR2 reads YYREEE (reference sequence). V shed 4 bases and J shed 7 bases, with 13 bases lying between them. The full variable domain, in which reference TRBV5-4 and TRBJ2-3 provide the parts outside the CDR3, is ETGVTQSPTHLIKTRGQQVTLRCSSQSGHNTVSWYQQALGQGPQFIFQYYREEENGRGNFPPRFSGLQFPNYSSELNVNALELDDSALYLCASSVRERNTQYFGPGTRLTVL.

CDR3 loop: CASSEGALNTEAFF. The CDR3 DNA sequence: TGCGCCAGCAGTGAGGGGGCCTTGAACACTGAAGCTTTCTTT. The chain has TRBV10-1 and TRBJ1-1, with a possible D match to TRBD1 (5 bases). Germline-derived CDR1 and CDR2 are WNHNN and SYGVQD (reference sequence). V was cut by 2 bases and J by 0 bases, with 7 bases left in between. This CDR3 contains 14 residues.

This clone was seen a single time. The chain employs TRBV7-6 and TRBJ2-1, with TRBD2 identical over 11 bases. CDR3 length: 15 amino acids. The germline V gene encodes CDR1 SGHVS and CDR2 FNYEAQ. V lost 3 bases, J lost 5 bases, and 3 bases stayed unmatched. The CDR3 nucleotides are TGTGCCAGCAGCTTTGGGACTAGCGGACACAATGAGCAGTTCTTC. This gives the protein CASSFGTSGHNEQFF.

In DNA form, the CDR3 reads TGTGCCAGCTCCAGGCGGGGGGCGTACAATGAGCAGTTCTTC. Protein product: CASSRRGAYNEQFF. V is TRBV7-2 and J is TRBJ2-1; 8 bases are shared with TRBD2. J gave up 4 bases and V 8 bases, and 7 bases lay outside the gene matches. Germline V gene data show CDR1 as SGHTA and CDR2 as FQGNSA. This CDR3 is built from 14 residues.

The chain recombines TRBV2 with TRBJ2-2; 7 nucleotides agree with TRBD1. Germline loops: CDR1 SNHLY, CDR2 FYNNEI. V shed 7 bases and J 5 bases; nucleotides not matched to a gene: 7. The length of the CDR3 is 14 residues. CDR3: CASKAGRGTGELFF. The DNA for the CDR3 is TGTGCCAGCAAGGCAGGCAGGGGGACCGGGGAGCTGTTTTTT.

The rearrangement uses TRBV9 and TRBJ2-7, with 8 nucleotides matching TRBD2. CDR1 is SGDLS, CDR2 YYNGEE, per germline. This CDR3 is 14 amino acids long. V shed 3 bases, J shed 7 bases, and the junction held 9 bases outside the gene matches. CDR3 bases: TGTGCCAGCAGCGCCTCCGGGACTAGGGGAGAGCAGTACTTC. It yields the protein CASSASGTRGEQYF.

CDR3 residues: CASSPGTGSPGANVLTF. In DNA, the CDR3 is TGTGCCAGCTCACCAGGGACAGGCTCGCCTGGGGCCAACGTCCTGACTTTC. The genes are TRBV18 and TRBJ2-6; 8 bases match TRBD1. The V gene end was trimmed by 2 bases and the J gene end by 2 bases; junction bases not matched to a gene: 5. Germline CDR1 is KGHSH and CDR2 is LQKENI. The CDR3 loop spans 17 amino acids.

The V call is TRBV5-6, the J call TRBJ1-4; D remains ambiguous. CDR1 SGHDT and CDR2 YYEEEE come from the germline V gene. There are 12 residues in the CDR3. V lost 4 bases and J lost 7, with 8 bases in between. The CDR3 here is CASSRGSEKLFF. CDR3 DNA: TGTGCCAGCAGCCGGGGTAGTGAAAAACTGTTTTTT. The full variable domain, completed using reference TRBV5-6 and TRBJ1-4, is DAGVTQSPTHLIKTRGQQVTLRCSPKSGHDTVSWYQQALGQGPQFIFQYYEEEERQRGNFPDRFSGHQFPNYSSELNVNALLLGDSALYLCASSRGSEKLFFGSGTQLSVL.

The chain employs TRBV7-2 and TRBJ1-2; D uncertain. Trimming pared 5 bases from V and 4 bases from J, leaving 14 bases between. Germline CDR1 is SGHTA and CDR2 is FQGNSA. The CDR3 extends over 14 amino acids. In nucleotides, the CDR3 is TGTGCCAGCAGCCGTAGTGAGGTGCTCTATGGCTACACCTTC. It translates to CASSRSEVLYGYTF. Filled out from reference TRBV7-2 and TRBJ1-2, the complete variable domain reads GAGVSQSPSNKVTEKGKDVELRCDPISGHTALYWYRQSLGQGLEFLIYFQGNSAPDKSGLPSDRFSAERTGGSVSTLTIQRTQQEDSAVYLCASSRSEVLYGYTFGSGTRLTVV.

This rearrangement joins TRBV6-2 or TRBV6-3 to TRBJ2-5; 8 bases are a match to TRBD2. The germline V gene encodes CDR1 MNHEY and CDR2 SVGEGT. The CDR3 consists of 18 residues. The J segment lost 4 bases and the V segment lost 0 bases, leaving 13 bases of the junction unmatched. The CDR3 here is CASSYSSGSGVRRETQYF. CDR3 coding DNA: TGTGCCAGCAGTTACTCGAGTGGTAGCGGGGTCAGGCGAGAGACCCAGTACTTC.

The chain has TRBV6-5 and TRBJ2-1; D perhaps matches TRBD2 (7 bases). The CDR3 extends over 14 amino acids. Trimming removed 4 bases from V and 8 bases from J, with 15 bases in between. Germline V CDR1 and CDR2: MNHEY, SVGAGI. CDR3 amino acids: CASSFQRGRDEQFF. The CDR3 DNA follows: TGTGCCAGCAGTTTCCAGAGGGGGAGGGATGAGCAGTTCTTC.

This sequence joins TRBV6-5 and TRBJ1-1, with 8 nucleotides matching TRBD1. This CDR3 spans 13 amino acids. The V gene's germline CDR1 is MNHEY and CDR2 SVGAGI. The junction had 3 bases not matched to a gene; V was cut back by 6 bases and J by 3 bases. The CDR3 coding sequence is TGTGCCAGCAGCCTGACAGGGGACACTGAAGCTTTCTTT. Its translation is CASSLTGDTEAFF.

V is TRBV7-3 and J is TRBJ2-1; D is uncertain. CDR1 and CDR2 from the germline V gene are SGHTA and FQGTGA. CDR3 size: 12 residues. V shed 2 bases and J shed 6 bases, with 5 bases lying between them. CDR3: CASSLYSNEQFF. As DNA, the CDR3 is TGTGCCAGCAGCTTATACTCCAATGAGCAGTTCTTC.

CDR3 in amino acids: CASGRRPGTSGRRIGQFF. The CDR3 coding sequence is TGTGCCAGCGGTAGGAGACCCGGGACTAGCGGGAGGAGGATCGGGCAGTTCTTC. The V and J genes are TRBV28 and TRBJ2-1; 15 nucleotides line up with TRBD2. Germline V gene sequence: CDR1 MDHEN, CDR2 SYDVKM. Trimming took 8 bases from V and 12 from J; bases not matched to a gene: 20. The CDR3 runs to 18 residues. Complete variable domain (other parts from reference TRBV28 and TRBJ2-1): DVKVTQSSRYLVKRTGEKVFLECVQDMDHENMFWYRQDPGLGLRLIYFSYDVKMKEKGDIPEGYSVSREKKERFSLILESASTNQTSMYLCASGRRPGTSGRRIGQFFGPGTRLTVL.

J is TRBJ1-1 and V is TRBV16, with 8 bases aligning to TRBD1. CDR3 length: 15 amino acids. From germline, CDR1 is KGHSY and CDR2 FQNENV. Germline trimming cut 4 bases from V and 0 bases from J; bases unmatched to any gene: 4. CDR3 bases: TGTGCCAGCAGCCGGGGACAGGCCTTGAACACTGAAGCTTTCTTT. Its protein is CASSRGQALNTEAFF. Drawing the rest from reference TRBV16 and TRBJ1-1, the complete variable domain is GEEVAQTPKHLVRGEGQKAKLYCAPIKGHSYVFWYQQVLKNEFKFLISFQNENVFDETGMPKERFSAKCLPNSPCSLEIQATKLEDSAVYFCASSRGQALNTEAFFGQGTRLTVV.

The chain is built from TRBV5-1 and TRBJ2-1; 11 bases fit TRBD2. V was pared by 3 bases and J by 5 bases, with 7 bases of the junction left unmatched. This CDR3 spans 16 amino acids. From germline, CDR1 is SGHRS and CDR2 YFSETQ. The CDR3 protein is CASSSGLADPNNEQFF. CDR3 coding DNA: TGCGCCAGCAGCTCGGGACTAGCGGACCCGAACAATGAGCAGTTCTTC.

V usage is TRBV24-1 and J usage is TRBJ1-2; D uncertain. Per germline, CDR1 KGHDR and CDR2 SFDVKD. Trimming shortened V by 7 bases and J by 5 bases, and 13 bases separated the two germline ends. The CDR3 has 13 residues. The CDR3 DNA reads TGTGCCACCAGCTGGGAGGGAAATTATGGCTACACCTTC. Translating gives CATSWEGNYGYTF.

The chain employs TRBV6-1 and TRBJ1-2; D ambiguous. The ends were cut back, 3 bases at V and 7 bases at J, with 3 bases in the middle. The CDR3 runs 10 residues. Per germline, CDR1 MNHNS and CDR2 SASEGT. The chain's CDR3 is CASSDGGYTF. The CDR3 bases are TGTGCCAGCAGTGACGGTGGCTACACCTTC.

The V and J genes are TRBV4-1 and TRBJ1-2; D not resolved. CDR1 MGHRA and CDR2 YSYEKL come from the germline V gene. The CDR3 totals 15 residues. V lost 2 bases, J lost 2 bases, and 12 bases lay in between. CDR3 region: CASSQISGGNYGYTF. CDR3 coding DNA: TGCGCCAGCAGCCAAATCTCCGGAGGGAACTATGGCTACACCTTC.

The V and J genes are TRBV5-1 and TRBJ1-2; TRBD1 aligns across 7 bases. The V and J ends lost 0 bases and 4 bases, in that order; junction bases with no gene match: 3. Germline assignment: CDR1 SGHRS and CDR2 YFSETQ. The CDR3 runs to 14 residues. CDR3 sequence (DNA): TGCGCCAGCAGCTTGGAACAGGGGACCTATGGCTACACCTTC. As protein: CASSLEQGTYGYTF.

The V call is TRBV2, the J call TRBJ2-3, with TRBD2 identical over 9 bases. The CDR3 is 15 amino acids. The V gene end was trimmed by 1 base and the J gene end by 4 bases; junction bases not matched to a gene: 3. Germline CDR1 is SNHLY and CDR2 is FYNNEI. Written as DNA, the CDR3 is TGTGCCAGCAGTGAAGGAGGCGGGAGGGCAGATACGCAGTATTTT. This codes for CASSEGGGRADTQYF.

V gene TRBV24-1 combines with J gene TRBJ2-1, with D tentatively TRBD2 (5 bases). V was clipped by 4 bases and J by 6 bases, with 15 bases between them. The length of the CDR3 is 15 residues. Germline CDR1 is KGHDR and CDR2 is SFDVKD. The DNA of the CDR3 is TGTGCCACCAGTGACAACGACTATACCCTCAATGAGCAGTTCTTC. Translation: CATSDNDYTLNEQFF.